This T cell receptor beta chain was sequenced in a study of T cells in Graves' hyperthyroidism and ophthalmopathy. For the study at large: Peripheral blood sampling occurred at initial diagnosis, before any treatment.

This clonotype was observed a few times. Researchers amplified the TCR beta CDR3 regions from RNA transcripts. During a first-round RT-PCR of the TCR CDR3, the HTBI primer set was used. TCRdb redid the calling of the multiplex PCR reads with MiXCR, one entry per CDR3 protein. This table has about 700,000 distinct CDR3 sequences, 11% to 15% appearing once. The CDR3 extends over 13 amino acids. Trimming left V 0 bases short and J 7 bases short, with 10 bases between. From germline, CDR1 is SGHKS and CDR2 YYEKEE (reference sequence). The sample taken for sequencing was blood. The chain combines TRBV5-5 with TRBJ2-5; D might be TRBD1 (6 bases). This clonotype was obtained from a woman aged 18-29 years with Graves' hyperthyroidism. CDR3 nucleotide sequence: TGTGCCAGCAGCTTGGGAGGACAGCCGACCCAGTACTTC. This gives the protein CASSLGGQPTQYF.